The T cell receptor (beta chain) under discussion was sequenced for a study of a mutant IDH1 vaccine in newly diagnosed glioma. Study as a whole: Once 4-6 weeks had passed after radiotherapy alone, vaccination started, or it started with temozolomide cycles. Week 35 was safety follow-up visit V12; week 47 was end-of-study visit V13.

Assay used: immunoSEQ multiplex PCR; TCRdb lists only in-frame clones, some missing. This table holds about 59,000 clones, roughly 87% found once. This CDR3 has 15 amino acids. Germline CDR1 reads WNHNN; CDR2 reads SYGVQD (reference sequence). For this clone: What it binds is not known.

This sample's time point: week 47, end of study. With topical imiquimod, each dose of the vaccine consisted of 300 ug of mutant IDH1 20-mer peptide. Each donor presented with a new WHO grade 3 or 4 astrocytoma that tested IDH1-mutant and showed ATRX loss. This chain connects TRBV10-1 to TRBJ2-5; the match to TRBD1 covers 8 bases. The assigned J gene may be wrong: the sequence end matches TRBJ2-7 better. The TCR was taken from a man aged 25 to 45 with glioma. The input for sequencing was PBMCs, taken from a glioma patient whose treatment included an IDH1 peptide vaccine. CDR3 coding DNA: TGCGCCAGCAGTGGAGGGGGCAGGGGGCAGCACGAGCAGTACTTC. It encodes CASSGGGRGQHEQYF.